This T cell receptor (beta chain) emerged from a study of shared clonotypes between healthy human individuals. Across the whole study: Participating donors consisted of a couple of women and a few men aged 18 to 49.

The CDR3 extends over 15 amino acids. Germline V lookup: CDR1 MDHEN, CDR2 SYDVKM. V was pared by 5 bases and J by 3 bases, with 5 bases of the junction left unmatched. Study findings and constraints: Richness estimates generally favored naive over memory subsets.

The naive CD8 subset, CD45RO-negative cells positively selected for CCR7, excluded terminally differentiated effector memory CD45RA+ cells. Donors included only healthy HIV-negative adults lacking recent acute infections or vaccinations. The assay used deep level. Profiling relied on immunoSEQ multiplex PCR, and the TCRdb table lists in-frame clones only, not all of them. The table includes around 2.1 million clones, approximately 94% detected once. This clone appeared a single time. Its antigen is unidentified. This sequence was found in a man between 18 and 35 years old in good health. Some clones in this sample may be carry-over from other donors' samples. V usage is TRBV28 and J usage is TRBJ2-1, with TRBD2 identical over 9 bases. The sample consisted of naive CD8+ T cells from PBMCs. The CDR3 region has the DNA TGTGCCAGCAGTCTAGCGGGAATATTCTACAATGAGCAGTTCTTC. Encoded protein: CASSLAGIFYNEQFF.